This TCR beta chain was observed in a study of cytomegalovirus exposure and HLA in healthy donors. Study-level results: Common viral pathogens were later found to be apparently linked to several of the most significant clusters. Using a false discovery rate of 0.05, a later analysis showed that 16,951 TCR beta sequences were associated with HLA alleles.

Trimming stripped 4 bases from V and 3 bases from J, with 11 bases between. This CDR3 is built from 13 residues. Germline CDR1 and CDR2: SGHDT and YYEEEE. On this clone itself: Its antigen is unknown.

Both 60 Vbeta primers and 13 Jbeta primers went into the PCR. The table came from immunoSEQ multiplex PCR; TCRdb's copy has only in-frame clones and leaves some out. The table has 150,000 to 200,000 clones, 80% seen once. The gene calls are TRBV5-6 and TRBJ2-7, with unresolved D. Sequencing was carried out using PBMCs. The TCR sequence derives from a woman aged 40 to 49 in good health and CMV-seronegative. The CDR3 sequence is CASSQSSVYEQYF. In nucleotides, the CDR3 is TGTGCCAGCAGCCAGTCGTCCGTCTACGAGCAGTACTTC.